The present T cell receptor (beta chain) was sequenced within a study of shared clonotypes between healthy human individuals (TCRdb year 2020). Background on the whole study: Two women and a few men aged 18 to 49 years were included in the cohort. For each donor, three plates each were used for CD4 naive and CD4 memory, two plates were used for CD8 naive, and one plate was used for CD8 memory. The study deeply sequenced blood TCR repertoires of five healthy adults to estimate repertoire size and the extent of clonotype sharing between individuals. To increase sequencing depth and limit assay-specific biases, different laboratories used diverse techniques to prepare libraries and sequence TCR repertoires. Between about 0.8 and 9 billion PBMCs per donor were obtained by leukapheresis.

Healthy HIV-negative adults with no recently reported acute infections or vaccinations were included as donors. Every donor was a Caucasian adult residing in Nashville, Tennessee, USA. CD4+ T cells were enriched through magnetic negative selection, after which naive cells were positively selected on CD45RA and the remaining negative fraction served as the memory subset. After blood collection by leukapheresis, PBMCs were isolated using Ficoll-Histopaque density gradient centrifugation and then cryopreserved in the vapor phase of liquid nitrogen. Analytical flow cytometry was used to check the purity and quantity of each magnetically sorted T cell population. From each sorted fraction, genomic DNA was isolated and quantified by UV absorbance on a Nanodrop 2000c. TCR CDR3 regions were amplified from genomic DNA by multiplex PCR using the deep immunoSEQ assay. Extracted genomic DNA from each cell subset was distributed evenly across all wells of several immunoSEQ 96-well plates, and each plate was treated as a replicate. Each replicate PCR for sorted subsets received around 210 ng genomic DNA, equal to around 32,000 T cell genomes. Purified libraries were measured with a Qubit 3.0 fluorometer, size-checked on a Bioanalyzer 2100, and measured again with the KAPA Library Quantification kit. Every immunoSEQ 96-well plate was sequenced on a separate single-read 150-cycle Illumina NextSeq 550 flow cell. The published analysis was carried out like this. Because the immunoSEQ output included only junctional sequences and no quality scores, the filtering could not be the same as the filtering used for full-length reads. To assign V/J genes and CDR3, sequences were annotated against IMGT germline references using PyIR, a Python wrapper for IgBLAST v1.9. Reads were filtered out if the reads had weak V/J assignments (E-value above 1e-6), no CDR3, stop codons, out-of-frame junctions, or ambiguous translated residues. V3J clonotypes were defined by identical inferred V gene, J gene, and CDR3 amino acid sequence. Percentage overlap between repertoires was calculated by dividing the number of shared unique clonotypes by the size of the smaller repertoire. RTK rarefaction, the Chao1 estimator, and Recon v2.1 estimates of unobserved clonotypes were used to assess repertoire richness. Generation probabilities were computed with OLGA for all TCRbeta clonotypes obtained by the gDNA method from a few donors. TCRdb took over this immuneACCESS table, retaining in-frame rearrangements with V and J assigned. Such tables are incomplete; in checked studies, under half of the missing clones stem from an unresolved V gene, and the remainder is unexplained. V and J calls and clone size are those listed in that table; D and trimming were worked out from the DNA. The table for this sample lists roughly 1 million clones; more than 65% of them were counted only once. The ten largest clones add up to roughly 1.5% of the sample.

The full study reports these points: Because the study included a small number of donors, the genetic and exposure-history diversity represented was limited. Incomplete sequencing was indicated by rarefaction of sorted-subset datasets, despite the large sequencing depth. Sharing across four donors was observed for approximately 5% of naive CD4, 3.5% of naive CD8, 2% to 2.5% of memory CD4, and roughly 0.4% of memory CD8 clonotypes. Compared with non-shared clonotypes, clonotypes shared by all four sorted-subset donors had higher generation probabilities. Estimated clonotype richness was generally larger for naive than for memory subsets. Sampling was restricted to blood, and TCR repertoires in tissue are likely to differ from TCR repertoires in blood. Pairwise subsampling led to the expectation that sequencing depth would affect the degree of clonotype sharing among donors.

In regard to this clone: Its antigen is unknown. Base qualities are not at hand, and no much larger clone is one base apart.

The germline V gene encodes CDR1 MNHNY and CDR2 SVGAGI (reference sequence). The junction carries 9 bases between V and J, which are trimmed by 5 bases and 1 base respectively. Taken from cysteine to phenylalanine, the CDR3 has 13 residues. Only the CDR3 DNA is retained, 39 bases long and in frame from the first base. The TCR sequence derives from a man aged 18 to 35 in good health. The sequence links TRBV6-6 to TRBJ2-7; D gene: possibly TRBD1, on 5 matching bases. Sequencing was carried out using memory CD4+ T cells sorted from blood. Interpreted using the paper, the cell subset or site label stands for: CD45RA-negative fraction. The CDR3: CASSNQGSYEQYF. The DNA sequence is as follows: TGTGCCAGCAGTAACCAGGGTTCCTACGAGCAGTACTTC.